What follows are 22 T cell receptor beta chains derived from one specimen sequenced in a study of OX40 agonist ivuxolimab in advanced cancers. This table comes from immunoSEQ multiplex PCR, and its TCRdb copy is limited to in-frame clones, with some not included. The table records approximately 60,000 clones, around 86% of them present only once. Sequenced material: CD4+ or CD8+ T cells sorted from blood, taken in a trial of the OX40 agonist ivuxolimab. Receptors were obtained from an adult with an advanced solid tumor such as melanoma, head and neck, liver or kidney cancer.

Only one count was recorded for this clone. V is TRBV30 and J is TRBJ2-7; no reliable D call. CDR3 size: 13 residues. V shed 6 bases and J shed 2 bases, with 14 bases lying between them. In germline, CDR1 is GTSNPN, CDR2 SVGIG (reference sequence). The CDR3 reads CACSLNTPYEQYF. The CDR3 nucleotides are TGTGCCTGTTCTTTAAATACACCCTACGAGCAGTACTTC. Looking up the rest from reference TRBV30 and TRBJ2-7 gives the full variable domain: SQTIHQWPATLVQPVGSPLSLECTVEGTSNPNLYWYRQAAGRGLQLLFYSVGIGQISSEVPQNLSASRPQDRQFILSSKKLLLSDSGFYLCACSLNTPYEQYFGPGTRLTVT.

V usage is TRBV7-9 and J usage is TRBJ1-4; a weak D match, TRBD1 (5 bases). Between the trimmed V and J ends, which lost 7 bases and 7 bases, there was a span of 13 bases. This CDR3 is built from 13 residues. Germline V CDR1 and CDR2: SEHNR, FQNEAQ (reference sequence). The CDR3 nucleotides are TGTGCCAGCACTGGGGGTTCCGGTGAAAAACTGTTTTTT. Protein: CASTGGSGEKLFF.

This chain uses TRBV7-2 with TRBJ2-5; a weak D match, TRBD2 (5 bases). Germline loops: CDR1 SGHTA, CDR2 FQGNSA. CDR3 length: 13 residues. The V gene lost 2 bases and the J gene lost 4 bases, with 8 bases spanning the gap. As DNA, the CDR3 is TGTGCCAGCAGCTTACTAGAGGGAGAGACCCAGTACTTC. This translates into CASSLLEGETQYF.

This chain links TRBV7-8 with TRBJ1-2; 7 nucleotides match TRBD1. The trim removed 5 bases at V and 5 bases at J, leaving 2 bases unmatched. The germline CDR1 and CDR2 sequences are SGHVS and FQNEAQ. This CDR3 is built from 12 residues. The CDR3 coding sequence is TGTGCCAGCAGCGTGACAGGGTATGGCTACACCTTC. Residues: CASSVTGYGYTF.

V and J are TRBV6-6 and TRBJ2-1, with D uncertain. V dropped 0 bases and J dropped 9 bases, with 3 bases sitting between them. Germline V CDR1 and CDR2: MNHNY, SVGAGI (reference sequence). CDR3 length: 11 residues. CDR3 coding DNA: TGTGCCAGCAGTTACTCCCTTGAGCAGTTCTTC. The encoded protein is CASSYSLEQFF.

The chain couples TRBV27 to TRBJ2-3, with 12 positions matching TRBD2. The CDR3 is 15 amino acids. Germline assignment: CDR1 MNHEY and CDR2 SMNVEV (reference sequence). V gave up 5 bases and J gave up 3 bases; unmatched junction bases: 3. The CDR3 region is CASSPLAGGTDTQYF. The CDR3 DNA is TGTGCCAGCAGTCCACTAGCGGGGGGAACAGATACGCAGTATTTT.

V usage is TRBV2 and J usage is TRBJ2-7; TRBD1 matches at 10 bases. CDR1 SNHLY and CDR2 FYNNEI come from the germline V gene. This CDR3 comprises 13 residues. The junction had 5 bases not matched to a gene; V was cut back by 7 bases and J by 5 bases. The CDR3 DNA reads TGTGCCAGCACCCGGGACAGGGGAGACGAGCAGTACTTC. Protein: CASTRDRGDEQYF.

This sequence joins TRBV18 and TRBJ1-1; 7 bases line up with TRBD1. Looked up from germline, CDR1 is KGHSH and CDR2 is LQKENI. CDR3 length: 15 residues. The trim removed 2 bases at V and 1 base at J, leaving 4 bases unmatched. The CDR3 nucleotides are TGTGCCAGCTCACCAAGTCCAGGGGGGAACACTGAAGCTTTCTTT. It specifies CASSPSPGGNTEAFF.

V usage is TRBV10-2 and J usage is TRBJ1-1; D is undetermined. The CDR3 has 14 residues. Germline lookup yields CDR1 WSHSY and CDR2 SAAADI. Trimming stripped 6 bases from V and 4 bases from J, with 15 bases between. The CDR3 protein is CASRGSTVVTEAFF. CDR3 nucleotides: TGCGCCAGCAGGGGGTCGACGGTAGTCACTGAAGCTTTCTTT.

The rearrangement links TRBV27 to TRBJ1-3, with TRBD1 matching 7 bases. This CDR3 is 14 amino acids long. The V gene end was trimmed by 5 bases and the J gene end by 1 base; junction bases not matched to a gene: 2. The germline gives CDR1 MNHEY, CDR2 SMNVEV (reference sequence). The CDR3 here is CASSQGGSGNTIYF. Here the CDR3 DNA reads TGTGCCAGCAGTCAGGGGGGGTCTGGAAACACCATATATTTT.

The chain is built from TRBV7-2 and TRBJ1-5; D remains unclear. The V end was cut by 5 bases, the J end by 4 bases, with 15 bases between. Germline V gene lookup returns CDR1 SGHTA and CDR2 FQGNSA. The CDR3 has 15 residues. The CDR3 coding sequence is TGTGCCAGCAGCCGATCTCTAGAAAGGAATCAGCCCCAGCATTTT. It encodes CASSRSLERNQPQHF.

The rearrangement links TRBV7-2 to TRBJ2-5; D unresolved. Germline CDR1 SGHTA, CDR2 FQGNSA. With 3 bases removed from V and 4 bases from J, the gap between germline ends came to 9 bases. This CDR3 spans 13 amino acids. The CDR3 nucleotides are TGTGCCAGCAGCTTCCCCCCCACAGAGACCCAGTACTTC. Protein product: CASSFPPTETQYF.

The chain carries TRBV7-6 and TRBJ2-5, with D maybe TRBD2 (5 bases). The CDR3 extends over 17 amino acids. V was trimmed by 2 bases and J by 2 bases, leaving 18 bases between them. The germline gives CDR1 SGHVS, CDR2 FNYEAQ. The CDR3, as DNA: TGTGCCAGCAGCTTACCCCAAGGTGAAGCGGAACAAGAGACCCAGTACTTC. Residues: CASSLPQGEAEQETQYF.

The V call is TRBV18, the J call TRBJ2-1, with TRBD2 identical over 8 bases. Germline-derived CDR1 and CDR2 are KGHSH and LQKENI. The CDR3 is made up of 17 amino acids. Trimming took 6 bases from V and 3 from J; bases not matched to a gene: 13. CDR3 nucleotide sequence: TGTGCCAGCTCTCCCCCCCCCGGACTAGCTGGCTACAATGAGCAGTTCTTC. Protein: CASSPPPGLAGYNEQFF.

This clone showed up just once. Here the CDR3 DNA reads TGTGCCAGTAGCCACAGGGGGCGCGACACTGAAGCTTTCTTT. Amino acid sequence: CASSHRGRDTEAFF. The V and J genes are TRBV19 and TRBJ1-1, with 9 nucleotides matching TRBD1. CDR3 length equals 14 residues. Per the germline V gene, CDR1 is LNHDA and CDR2 is SQIVND (reference sequence). V was clipped by 6 bases and J by 3 bases; unmatched bases: 5.

This rearrangement joins TRBV18 to TRBJ1-1; no firm D call. V lost 2 bases to trimming and J lost 3 bases, with 13 bases between them. There are 15 residues in the CDR3. The germline CDR1 and CDR2 sequences are KGHSH and LQKENI. The chain's CDR3 is CASSPVLGLDTEAFF. In DNA, the CDR3 is TGTGCCAGCTCACCAGTCTTGGGGTTGGACACTGAAGCTTTCTTT.

This rearrangement joins TRBV11-2 to TRBJ2-7; possibly TRBD1 for D (6 bases). Trimming left V 1 base short and J 0 bases short, with 10 bases between. This CDR3 is 15 amino acids long. Germline CDR1 reads SGHAT; CDR2 reads FQNNGV. The CDR3 loop is CASSLAGQTSYEQYF. The CDR3 DNA follows: TGTGCCAGCAGCTTAGCAGGACAGACCTCCTACGAGCAGTACTTC.

The rearrangement uses TRBV6-1 and TRBJ1-3, with D possibly being TRBD1 (5 bases). CDR3 length: 15 amino acids. Per the germline V gene, CDR1 is MNHNS and CDR2 is SASEGT. V was shortened by 4 bases and J by 8 bases, with 18 bases between the two germline ends. CDR3 nucleotides: TGTGCCAGCAGTGCCCCCGGGACTCCGGGTTACACCATATATTTT. Translated: CASSAPGTPGYTIYF.

V usage is TRBV6-1 and J usage is TRBJ1-5; 7 bases align to TRBD1. Germline CDR1 reads MNHNS; CDR2 reads SASEGT. The CDR3 extends over 15 amino acids. The trim removed 4 bases at V and 6 bases at J, leaving 9 bases unmatched. The CDR3 bases are TGTGCCAGCAGTGCCCCTTCAGGGGGTGGTCAGCCCCAGCATTTT. Translating gives CASSAPSGGGQPQHF.

This sequence joins TRBV5-1 and TRBJ2-1; a weak D match, TRBD1 (6 bases). The germline V gene encodes CDR1 SGHRS and CDR2 YFSETQ. V lost 1 base and J lost 7, with 12 bases in between. This CDR3 has 14 amino acids. The CDR3 DNA reads TGCGCCAGCAGCTTGACAGGGTGGGGTAATGAGCAGTTCTTC. As protein: CASSLTGWGNEQFF.

This clone was seen a single time. The chain couples TRBV11-2 to TRBJ1-1; possible D gene TRBD1, 6 bases. Germline CDR1 is SGHAT and CDR2 is FQNNGV. The germline V and J ends were trimmed by 6 bases and 4 bases, with 21 bases remaining between them. The CDR3 extends over 16 amino acids. DNA of the CDR3: TGTGCCAGCAGGGCCGCCGGAGGGGGGGGCGTCACTGAAGCTTTCTTT. This codes for CASRAAGGGGVTEAFF.

The chain carries TRBV10-3 and TRBJ1-3; 9 bases line up with TRBD1. CDR3 length equals 13 residues. The junction had 8 bases not matched to a gene; V was cut back by 11 bases and J by 6 bases. The V gene's germline CDR1 is ENHRY and CDR2 SYGVKD. The CDR3 sequence is CAAHTGGTNTIYF. For the CDR3, the DNA is TGTGCCGCCCACACAGGGGGCACAAACACCATATATTTT.